These 28 T cell receptor beta chains share one sample of origin, sequenced in a study of T cells in Graves' hyperthyroidism and ophthalmopathy. Amplified TCR beta CDR3 regions came from RNA transcripts. RT-PCR in the first round (using the HTBI primer set) targeted the TCR CDR3. Each CDR3 protein is one row after TCRdb ran MiXCR on the multiplex PCR reads. The profile shows just under 750,000 distinct CDR3 sequences, about 35% of them singletons. Specimen: blood. The receptor source for this set is a woman aged 40 to 50 with Graves' hyperthyroidism.

About this clonotype: A read error may explain this, as a much larger clone is one base away. This chain links TRBV11-2 with TRBJ2-7, with a tentative D call TRBD1 (5 bases). Deletions cut 3 bases from V and 6 bases from J, with 12 bases between. CDR3 length: 13 amino acids. Germline CDR1 and CDR2: SGHAT and FQNNGV. The CDR3 bases are TGTGCCAGCAGCTTCGAGACAGTCACCGAGCAGTACTTC. This translates into CASSFETVTEQYF.

This clonotype showed up many times. This sequence joins TRBV24-1 and TRBJ1-4; D remains ambiguous. Germline V CDR1 and CDR2: KGHDR, SFDVKD. This CDR3 comprises 13 residues. Trimming removed 2 bases from V and 4 bases from J, with 4 bases in between. CDR3 nucleotide sequence: TGTGCCACCAGTGATTCGGTTAATGAAAAACTGTTTTTT. Translation gives CATSDSVNEKLFF.

This clonotype has a handful of counts. This chain joins TRBV2 and TRBJ2-7; D assignment may be TRBD1 or TRBD2 (6 bases each). Germline values: CDR1 SNHLY, CDR2 FYNNEI. Deletions cut 5 bases from V and 4 bases from J, with 21 bases between. The CDR3 sequence is 16 residues long. CDR3 DNA: TGTGCCAGCAGTTACGGGGGCGAGCCAGGGGCGTACGAGCAGTACTTC. This gives the protein CASSYGGEPGAYEQYF. Using reference TRBV2 and TRBJ2-7 for the parts outside the CDR3, the full variable domain is EPEVTQTPSHQVTQMGQEVILRCVPISNHLYFYWYRQILGQKVEFLVSFYNNEISEKSEIFDDQFSVERPDGSNFTLKIRSTKLEDSAMYFCASSYGGEPGAYEQYFGPGTRLTVT.

This clonotype appeared a few times. The gene calls are TRBV9 and TRBJ2-7, with 12 nucleotides matching TRBD2. Germline-derived CDR1 and CDR2 are SGDLS and YYNGEE. The CDR3 contains 19 residues. J gave up 6 bases and V 4 bases, and 20 bases lay outside the gene matches. CDR3 sequence: CASSSRDISSGRAPLEQYF. In DNA, the CDR3 is TGTGCCAGCAGCTCCCGGGACATCTCTAGCGGGAGGGCCCCGCTCGAGCAGTACTTC.

This clonotype has more than one count but fewer than ten. The chain is built from TRBV20-1 and TRBJ2-7; D gene ambiguous. The tail of the sequence fits TRBJ2-1 better, so the J call may be wrong. The CDR3 is made up of 12 amino acids. CDR1 and CDR2 from the germline V gene are DFQATT and SNEGSKA (reference sequence). The CDR3 DNA reads as TGCAGTGCTCCCCGTCCTAGGGATGAGCAGTTCTTC. It translates to CSAPRPRDEQFF.

With regard to this clonotype: A much larger clone sits a single nucleotide away, making a read error possible. The chain recombines TRBV24-1 with TRBJ1-6; maybe TRBD1 (5 bases). V lost 6 bases to trimming and J lost 3 bases, with 14 bases between them. Per germline, CDR1 KGHDR and CDR2 SFDVKD. CDR3 length: 16 residues. CDR3 residues: CATSFKGDSYNSPLHF. CDR3 bases: TGTGCCACCAGTTTCAAAGGAGACAGCTATAATTCACCCCTCCACTTT.

The genes are TRBV9 and TRBJ1-6; D call uncertain. The CDR3 runs to 16 residues. From germline, CDR1 is SGDLS and CDR2 YYNGEE. Trimming left V 5 bases short and J 6 bases short, with 18 bases between. In DNA, the CDR3 is TGTGCCAGCAGTTATCGGGAGGCCCCTTTTAATTCACCCCTCCACTTT. As protein: CASSYREAPFNSPLHF.

This clonotype is a singleton in its sample. The rearrangement joins TRBV19 to TRBJ1-6; 10 positions match TRBD1. The CDR3 runs to 14 residues. Per germline, CDR1 LNHDA and CDR2 SQIVND (reference sequence). V lost 9 bases, J lost 13 bases, and 12 bases stayed unmatched. Here the CDR3 DNA reads TGTGCCAGCAGCTCGGACAGGGGGGAATCGCCCCTCCACTTT. Its translation is CASSSDRGESPLHF.

A word on this clonotype: This likely comes from a read error, as the CDR3 has no conserved phenylalanine or tryptophan at its end. The genes are TRBV12-3 or TRBV12-4 and TRBJ1-2; D might be TRBD1 (5 bases). The V end was cut by 3 bases, the J end by 4 bases, with 24 bases between. The CDR3 is 18 residues long. The CDR3: CASSFVAGPRRGFYGYTL. In DNA form, the CDR3 reads TGTGCCAGCAGTTTCGTTGCGGGACCCCGAAGGGGCTTCTATGGCTACACCCTC.

This clonotype was counted ten times or more. V usage is TRBV25-1 and J usage is TRBJ1-2; D gene unclear. This CDR3 is built from 14 residues. From germline, CDR1 is MGHDK and CDR2 SYGVNS. V was pared by 6 bases and J by 3 bases, with 14 bases between. CDR3 protein: CASSIAVRHYGYTF. CDR3 DNA sequence: TGTGCCAGCAGCATCGCCGTGCGGCACTATGGCTACACCTTC.

This clonotype was seen only a few times. V and J are TRBV20-1 and TRBJ2-5; 9 bases are shared with TRBD2. The CDR3 consists of 15 residues. Trimming took 0 bases from V and 1 from J; bases not matched to a gene: 3. CDR1 and CDR2 (germline): DFQATT, SNEGSKA (reference sequence). The CDR3 DNA is TGCAGTGCTAGAGAAGTAGCGGGGGCCCAAGAGACCCAGTACTTC. Protein sequence: CSAREVAGAQETQYF.

This clonotype was detected only a few times. The chain links TRBV10-3 to TRBJ2-7, with D perhaps TRBD1 or TRBD2 (5 bases each). The CDR3 sequence is 17 residues long. V was shortened by 10 bases and J by 5 bases, with 30 bases between the two germline ends. Germline CDR1 ENHRY, CDR2 SYGVKD. This chain's CDR3 is CATSRLQPGTPRDEQYF. DNA for the CDR3: TGTGCCACCTCAAGACTCCAACCCGGGACCCCAAGGGACGAGCAGTACTTC.

This clonotype was counted at least ten times. The V gene is TRBV7-2, the J gene TRBJ2-7, with 13 bases lining up with TRBD2. Germline V gene data show CDR1 as SGHTA and CDR2 as FQGNSA. CDR3 size: 18 residues. Trimming took 5 bases from V and 1 from J; bases not matched to a gene: 11. DNA of the CDR3: TGTGCCAGCAGCACCCGGACTAGCGGGAGCGCCGGTTCCTACGAGCAGTACTTC. It is translated as CASSTRTSGSAGSYEQYF.

The V gene is TRBV7-3, the J gene TRBJ2-7; possibly TRBD1 or TRBD2 for D (6 bases each). This CDR3 is 14 amino acids long. Looked up from germline, CDR1 is SGHTA and CDR2 is FQGTGA. V was shortened by 5 bases and J by 2 bases, with 13 bases between the two germline ends. CDR3 nucleotides: TGTGCCAGCAGCATACCGGGGGCGGCCTACGAGCAGTACTTC. It encodes CASSIPGAAYEQYF.

This clonotype was counted only a few times. This sequence joins TRBV6-5 and TRBJ1-1; tentative D call: TRBD1 (5 bases). Trimming pared 5 bases from V and 4 bases from J, leaving 14 bases between. CDR3 length equals 14 residues. The germline gives CDR1 MNHEY, CDR2 SVGAGI. CDR3 loop: CASSDEPGGTEAFF. Written as DNA, the CDR3 is TGTGCCAGCAGTGATGAACCTGGGGGCACTGAAGCTTTCTTT.

This clonotype has at least ten counts. CDR3 sequence reads: CASSYPGGRGYTF. The DNA for the CDR3 is TGTGCCAGCAGTTACCCGGGCGGTCGTGGCTACACCTTC. The gene calls are TRBV6-2 or TRBV6-3 and TRBJ1-2; D unclear. Trimming pared 2 bases from V and 7 bases from J, leaving 11 bases between. CDR1 and CDR2 (germline): MNHEY, SVGEGT. The CDR3 extends over 13 amino acids.

The chain uses TRBV9 and TRBJ2-7; D is perhaps TRBD2 (6 bases). This CDR3 has 15 amino acids. CDR1 and CDR2 (germline): SGDLS, YYNGEE. The V and J ends lost 4 bases and 0 bases respectively, with 14 bases between them. CDR3 bases: TGTGCCAGCAGCTCTCCTAGCGAGAGCTCCTACGAGCAGTACTTC. Amino acids: CASSSPSESSYEQYF.

On this clonotype: A much larger clonotype is one base distant, so this may be a read error. DNA for the CDR3: TGCAGCGCAGAAGTGATAGGGAACTCCTACGAGCAGTACTTC. This encodes CSAEVIGNSYEQYF. The genes are TRBV29-1 and TRBJ2-7; D is ambiguous. Trimming shortened V by 7 bases and J by 0 bases, and 16 bases separated the two germline ends. CDR1 and CDR2 from the germline V gene are SQVTM and ANQGSEA. This CDR3 comprises 14 residues.

The chain has TRBV5-8 and TRBJ1-2; D gene unclear. V lost 1 base and J lost 2, with 9 bases in between. This CDR3 has 14 amino acids. CDR1 SGHTS and CDR2 YDEGEE come from the germline V gene. The CDR3 sequence: CASSLTAENYGYTF. The CDR3 nucleotides read TGTGCCAGCAGCTTGACGGCAGAAAACTATGGCTACACCTTC.

The table lists this clonotype with many counts. The CDR3 here is CASSPNPLHF. Written as DNA, the CDR3 is TGTGCCAGCAGCCCGAATCCCCTCCACTTT. The chain carries TRBV7-8 and TRBJ1-6; D unclear. Germline V lookup: CDR1 SGHVS, CDR2 FQNEAQ. Deletions cut 5 bases from V and 13 bases from J, with 6 bases between. CDR3 length: 10 residues.

Ten or more counts support this clonotype. This chain uses TRBV9 with TRBJ1-6, with no clear D. Trimming left V 4 bases short and J 8 bases short, with 10 bases between. The CDR3 sequence is 13 residues long. From germline, CDR1 is SGDLS and CDR2 YYNGEE. The chain's CDR3 is CASSTHPDSPLHF. CDR3 nucleotides: TGTGCCAGCAGCACCCACCCCGATTCACCCCTCCACTTT.

The J gene is TRBJ1-5, the V gene TRBV5-1; D might be TRBD1 (5 bases). The V end lost 0 bases, the J end lost 0 bases, and 10 bases lay between the germline ends. Germline lookup yields CDR1 SGHRS and CDR2 YFSETQ. This CDR3 is built from 16 residues. The CDR3 coding sequence is TGCGCCAGCAGCTTGGGGGGCAGCTATAGCAATCAGCCCCAGCATTTT. Its protein is CASSLGGSYSNQPQHF.

The chain is built from TRBV7-9 and TRBJ1-5, with D perhaps TRBD1 (5 bases). Germline values: CDR1 SEHNR, CDR2 FQNEAQ (reference sequence). Trimming took 5 bases from V and 11 from J, leaving 19 bases between them. The CDR3 is 14 residues long. The CDR3 DNA reads as TGTGCCAGCAGCCTCAGGGAAAGGTGGGAGACCCAGCATTTT. This codes for CASSLRERWETQHF.

There are a few counts of this clonotype. The rearrangement uses TRBV20-1 and TRBJ1-1; tentatively, D is TRBD1 (6 bases). Per germline, CDR1 DFQATT and CDR2 SNEGSKA (reference sequence). This CDR3 has 13 amino acids. Deletions cut 0 bases from V and 11 bases from J, with 16 bases between. CDR3 amino acids: CSARDTGFLWAFF. CDR3 nucleotide sequence: TGCAGTGCTAGAGATACAGGGTTCCTGTGGGCTTTCTTT.

This clonotype was detected many times. The rearrangement uses TRBV7-8 and TRBJ1-1, with D perhaps matching TRBD1 (6 bases). V lost 0 bases to trimming and J lost 0 bases, with 8 bases between them. The CDR3 runs to 15 residues. CDR1 is SGHVS, CDR2 FQNEAQ, per germline. DNA of the CDR3: TGTGCCAGCAGCTTAGCGGGGGCGATGAACACTGAAGCTTTCTTT. Translation: CASSLAGAMNTEAFF.

This clonotype was seen just once. The chain links TRBV19 to TRBJ1-2; 11 bases line up with TRBD1. This CDR3 contains 17 residues. Trimming at V came to 4 bases and at J to 6 bases, leaving 13 bases not matched to a gene. Germline CDR1 reads LNHDA; CDR2 reads SQIVND (reference sequence). CDR3 sequence: CASSRTSGTGGNNGYTF. The CDR3 nucleotides are TGTGCCAGTAGTAGGACCTCCGGGACAGGGGGAAATAATGGCTACACCTTC. The variable domain in full, completed from reference TRBV19 and TRBJ1-2, reads DGGITQSPKYLFRKEGQNVTLSCEQNLNHDAMYWYRQDPGQGLRLIYYSQIVNDFQKGDIAEGYSVSREKKESFPLTVTSAQKNPTAFYLCASSRTSGTGGNNGYTFGSGTRLTVV.

The chain has TRBV12-3 or TRBV12-4 and TRBJ1-1; possible D gene TRBD1, 5 bases. The CDR3 is made up of 15 amino acids. Between the trimmed V and J ends, which lost 3 bases and 0 bases, there was a span of 11 bases. CDR3 DNA sequence: TGTGCCAGCAGTTTCTCAGGGTTTTTGAACACTGAAGCTTTCTTT. It translates to CASSFSGFLNTEAFF.

Concerning this clonotype: At one end the junction does not follow the germline gene, possibly because of a read error. The V call is TRBV10-3, the J call TRBJ1-2; 9 bases match TRBD1. Germline V lookup: CDR1 ENHRY, CDR2 SYGVKD. The CDR3 contains 19 residues. Here the CDR3 reads CASSYSTSGTGFSDYGYTF. The CDR3 DNA reads as TGTGCCAGCAGTTACTCGACATCCGGGACAGGGTTTTCGGACTATGGCTACACCTTC.